The sequence of this T cell receptor beta chain was determined in a study of blood T cells in healthy people across ages. The V gene's germline CDR1 is SGHRS and CDR2 YFSETQ. V was pared by 0 bases and J by 4 bases, with 13 bases between. The CDR3 sequence is 15 residues long. This clonotype was observed at least ten times. The draw of peripheral blood yielded ten milliliters from each donor. Total RNA, at least 5.5 micrograms per sample, was extracted from PBMCs. A sample-barcoded 5' primer and a J-beta primer mix were used in a second PCR of roughly 7 to 12 cycles. Each cDNA molecule was tagged by a template-switch adaptor with 12 random nucleotides. MiXCR, run by TCRdb on the 5' RACE reads, gives a single entry per CDR3 protein. The sample has around 850,000 distinct CDR3 sequences; 30% to 45% are singletons.

The sequencing input was blood. This TCR derives from a man younger than 30 in good health. V is TRBV5-1 and J is TRBJ2-5; maybe TRBD2 (5 bases). The CDR3 loop is CASSLGGTSTETQYF. The CDR3, as DNA: TGCGCCAGCAGCTTGGGAGGTACTAGTACAGAGACCCAGTACTTC. Full variable domain (remainder filled in from reference TRBV5-1 and TRBJ2-5): KAGVTQTPRYLIKTRGQQVTLSCSPISGHRSVSWYQQTPGQGLQFLFEYFSETQRNKGNFPGRFSGRQFSNSRSEMNVSTLELGDSALYLCASSLGGTSTETQYFGPGTRLLVL.